The source of this TCR beta chain is a study of blood T cell repertoires in COVID-19. As handled by the study authors: From reference gene primer amplification, estimates of nucleated cell counts were derived. This table comes from immunoSEQ multiplex PCR, and its TCRdb copy is limited to in-frame clones, with some not included. The D gene and trimming were derived from the DNA, and the V and J assignments and clone size from that table. The table includes about 160,000 clones, less than 85% detected once. V was trimmed by 3 bases and J by 7 bases, leaving 18 bases between them. Germline V gene data show CDR1 as LNHDA and CDR2 as SQIVND (reference sequence). The CDR3 is 15 amino acids.

The specimen sequenced was peripheral blood. The TCR comes from a woman in her forties with COVID-19, enrolled during active disease. The V and J genes are TRBV19 and TRBJ1-1, with a possible D match to TRBD1 (5 bases). This CDR3 is CASSIPSAGRIEAFF. CDR3 bases: TGTGCCAGTAGTATCCCTAGCGCAGGGAGAATTGAAGCTTTCTTT.